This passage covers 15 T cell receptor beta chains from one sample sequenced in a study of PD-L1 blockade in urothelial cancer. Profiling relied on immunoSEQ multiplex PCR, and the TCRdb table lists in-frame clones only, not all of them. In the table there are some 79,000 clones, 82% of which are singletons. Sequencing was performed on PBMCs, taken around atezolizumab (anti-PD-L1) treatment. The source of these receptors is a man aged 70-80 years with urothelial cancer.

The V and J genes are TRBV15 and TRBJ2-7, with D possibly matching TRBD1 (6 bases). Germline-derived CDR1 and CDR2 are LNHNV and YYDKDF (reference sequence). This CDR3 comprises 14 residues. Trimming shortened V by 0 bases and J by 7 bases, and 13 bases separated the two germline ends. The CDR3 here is CATSRDSTGYEQYF. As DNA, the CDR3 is TGTGCCACCAGCAGAGATAGCACAGGGTATGAGCAGTACTTC.

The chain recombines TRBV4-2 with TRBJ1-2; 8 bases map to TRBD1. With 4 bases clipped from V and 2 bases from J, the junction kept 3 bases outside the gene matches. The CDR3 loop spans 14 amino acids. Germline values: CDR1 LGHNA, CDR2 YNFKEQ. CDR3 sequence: CASSPTGANYGYTF. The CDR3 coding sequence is TGTGCCAGCAGCCCGACAGGGGCCAACTATGGCTACACCTTC.

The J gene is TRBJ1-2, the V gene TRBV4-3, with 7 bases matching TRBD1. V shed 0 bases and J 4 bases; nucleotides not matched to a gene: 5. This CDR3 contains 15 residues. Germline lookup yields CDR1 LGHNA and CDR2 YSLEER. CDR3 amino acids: CASSQEGQTFYGYTF. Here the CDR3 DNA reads TGCGCCAGCAGCCAAGAGGGACAGACGTTCTATGGCTACACCTTC.

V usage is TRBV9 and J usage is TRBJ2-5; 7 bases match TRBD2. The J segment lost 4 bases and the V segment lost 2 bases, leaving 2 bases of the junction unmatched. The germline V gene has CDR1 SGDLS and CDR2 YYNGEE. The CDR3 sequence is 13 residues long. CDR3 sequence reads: CASSVGEGETQYF. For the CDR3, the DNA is TGTGCCAGCAGCGTGGGGGAGGGAGAGACCCAGTACTTC.

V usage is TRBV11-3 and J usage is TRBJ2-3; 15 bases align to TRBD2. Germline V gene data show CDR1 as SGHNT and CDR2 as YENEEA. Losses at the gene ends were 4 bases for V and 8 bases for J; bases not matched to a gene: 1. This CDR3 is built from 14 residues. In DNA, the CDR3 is TGTGCCAGCAGCTCGGGACTAGCGGGAGGTACGCAGTATTTT. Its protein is CASSSGLAGGTQYF.

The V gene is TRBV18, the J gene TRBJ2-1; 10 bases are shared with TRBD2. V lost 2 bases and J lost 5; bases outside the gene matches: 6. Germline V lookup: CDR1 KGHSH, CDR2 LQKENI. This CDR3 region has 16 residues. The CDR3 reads CASSPTGLARHNEQFF. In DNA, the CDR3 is TGTGCCAGCTCACCAACGGGACTAGCGCGTCACAATGAGCAGTTCTTC. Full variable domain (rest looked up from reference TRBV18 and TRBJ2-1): NAGVMQNPRHLVRRRGQEARLRCSPMKGHSHVYWYRQLPEEGLKFMVYLQKENIIDESGMPKERFSAEFPKEGPSILRIQQVVRGDSAAYFCASSPTGLARHNEQFFGPGTRLTVL.

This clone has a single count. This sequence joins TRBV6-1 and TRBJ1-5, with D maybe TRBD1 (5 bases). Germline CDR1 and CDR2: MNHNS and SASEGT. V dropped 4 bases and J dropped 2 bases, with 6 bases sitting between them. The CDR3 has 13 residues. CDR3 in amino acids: CASSGRGNQPQHF. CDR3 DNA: TGTGCCAGCAGTGGCAGGGGCAATCAGCCCCAGCATTTT.

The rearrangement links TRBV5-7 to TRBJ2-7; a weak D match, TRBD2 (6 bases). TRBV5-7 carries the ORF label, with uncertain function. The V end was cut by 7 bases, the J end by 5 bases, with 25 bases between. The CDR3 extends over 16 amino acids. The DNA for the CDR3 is TGTGCCAGCCCGGGGGTCCGGGATCCTCTCGTCCACGAGCAGTACTTC. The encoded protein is CASPGVRDPLVHEQYF.

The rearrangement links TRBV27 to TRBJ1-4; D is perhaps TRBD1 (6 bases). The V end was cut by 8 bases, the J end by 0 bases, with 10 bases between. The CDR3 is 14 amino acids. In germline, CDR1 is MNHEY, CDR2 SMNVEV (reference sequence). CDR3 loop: CASLNRATNEKLFF. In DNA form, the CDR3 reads TGTGCCAGCCTAAACAGGGCAACTAATGAAAAACTGTTTTTT.

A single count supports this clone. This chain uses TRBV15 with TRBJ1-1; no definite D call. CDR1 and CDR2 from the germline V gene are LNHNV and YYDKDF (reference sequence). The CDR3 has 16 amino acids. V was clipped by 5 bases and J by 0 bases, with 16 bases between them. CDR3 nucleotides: TGTGCCACCAGCTCCAAATTAGTTTCCATGAACACTGAAGCTTTCTTT. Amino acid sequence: CATSSKLVSMNTEAFF.

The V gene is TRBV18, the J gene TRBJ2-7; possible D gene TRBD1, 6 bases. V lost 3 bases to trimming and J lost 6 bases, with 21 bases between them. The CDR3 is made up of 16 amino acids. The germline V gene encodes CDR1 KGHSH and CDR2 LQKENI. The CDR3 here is CASSPRFDWGPLEQYF. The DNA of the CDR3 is TGTGCCAGCTCACCGAGGTTCGATTGGGGGCCTCTCGAGCAGTACTTC.

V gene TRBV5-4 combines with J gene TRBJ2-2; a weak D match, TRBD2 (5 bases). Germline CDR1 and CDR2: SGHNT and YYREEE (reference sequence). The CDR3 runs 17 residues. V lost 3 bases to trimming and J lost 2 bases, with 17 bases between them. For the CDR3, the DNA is TGTGCCAGCAGCTCGGGGAATCTAGCAGCTAACACCGGGGAGCTGTTTTTT. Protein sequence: CASSSGNLAANTGELFF.

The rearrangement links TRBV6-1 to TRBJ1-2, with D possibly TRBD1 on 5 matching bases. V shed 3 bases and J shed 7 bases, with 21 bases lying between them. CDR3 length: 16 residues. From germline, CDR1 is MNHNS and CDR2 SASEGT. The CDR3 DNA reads TGTGCCAGCAGTGAGGGGGGGAGCACCCGGCTCCGTGGCTACACCTTC. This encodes CASSEGGSTRLRGYTF.

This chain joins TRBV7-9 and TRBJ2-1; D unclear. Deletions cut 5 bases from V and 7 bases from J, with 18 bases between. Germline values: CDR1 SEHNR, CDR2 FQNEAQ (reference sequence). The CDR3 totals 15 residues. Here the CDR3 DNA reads TGTGCCAGCAGCCCAGCCGGATTTCAGGAAAATGAGCAGTTCTTC. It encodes CASSPAGFQENEQFF. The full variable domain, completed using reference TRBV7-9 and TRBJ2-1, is DTGVSQNPRHKITKRGQNVTFRCDPISEHNRLYWYRQTLGQGPEFLTYFQNEAQLEKSRLLSDRFSAERPKGSFSTLEIQRTEQGDSAMYLCASSPAGFQENEQFFGPGTRLTVL.

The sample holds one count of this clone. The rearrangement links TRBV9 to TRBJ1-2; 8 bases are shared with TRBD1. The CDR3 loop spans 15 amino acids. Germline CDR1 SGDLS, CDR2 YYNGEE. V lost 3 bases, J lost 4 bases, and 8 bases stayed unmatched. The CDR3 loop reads CASSGGTGGGYGYTF. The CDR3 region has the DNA TGTGCCAGCAGCGGGGGGACAGGCGGGGGCTATGGCTACACCTTC. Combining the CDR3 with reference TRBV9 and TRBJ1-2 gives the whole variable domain DSGVTQTPKHLITATGQRVTLRCSPRSGDLSVYWYQQSLDQGLQFLIQYYNGEERAKGNILERFSAQQFPDLHSELNLSSLELGDSALYFCASSGGTGGGYGYTFGSGTRLTVV.